This TCR beta chain was captured by sequencing in a study of vaccination and CD4 T cells after COVID-19. Notes on the study in general: A median of around 86% of reactive clones, in convalescent patients, became evident only post-vaccination.

Indicated treatment: approximately 9-day PBMC culture with coronavirus spike peptide pools or control peptides (ViraFEST assay). IL-2 (about 10 IU/ml) and peptide pools (about 10 ug/ml) were added to cultures of approximately 2 million PBMCs per well. Oncomine TCR Beta short-read sequencing was applied to DNA from cultured CD4+ T cells. MiXCR, run by TCRdb on the PCR reads, gives a single entry per CDR3 protein. In the table there are more than 20,000 distinct CDR3 sequences, about 51% of which are singletons. In regard to this clonotype: Its antigen remains unidentified.

The sample comprised CD4+ T cells from blood, cultured in vitro. This receptor was taken from a human donor who had recovered from COVID-19.

The CDR3 protein is CASSLGYTSGGDLPYEQYF. Here the CDR3 DNA reads TGTGCCAGCAGTTTAGGATATACTAGCGGGGGGGATCTCCCCTACGAGCAGTACTTC. The chain recombines TRBV12-3 or TRBV12-4 with TRBJ2-7; 13 bases match TRBD2. V lost 1 base, J lost 2 bases, and 11 bases stayed unmatched. The CDR3 spans 19 residues.